Ten or more counts support the clone carrying this T cell receptor beta chain. TCRdb called the RT-PCR reads again in MiXCR, with one record for every CDR3 protein. The sample consists of 500,000 or so distinct CDR3 sequences, 10% to 11% of them appearing once. The entry originates in a study of response to subunit inactivated influenza vaccine. CDR1 is LNHNV and CDR2 is YYDKDF in the germline V gene (reference sequence). V was pared by 3 bases and J by 7 bases, with 9 bases of the junction left unmatched. The CDR3 loop spans 16 amino acids. The TCR sequence derives from a man in his fifties or sixties who received an inactivated influenza vaccine. The rearrangement links TRBV15 to TRBJ2-1, with 10 bases lining up with TRBD2. Sequenced here: PBMCs from blood, sampled more than 35 days after vaccination. CDR3 sequence reads: CATSSRASGSLNEQFF. For the CDR3, the DNA is TGTGCCACCAGCAGCCGGGCTAGCGGGAGCTTAAATGAGCAGTTCTTC.